This T cell receptor (beta chain) is from a study of T cell repertoires in cytomegalovirus infection. For the study at large: A matching HLA type, together with CMV infection, was signaled by public TCR beta signatures.

Study results and caveats: Based on cumulative public TCR beta family frequency, carriers of CMV plus the relevant HLA were identified. CMV-specific TCR beta clonotypes restricted by HLA-C were the ones dominating the ex vivo response.

Regarding this clonotype: Its antigen is as yet unknown.

Germline-derived CDR1 and CDR2 are MGHRA and YSYEKL. This CDR3 is built from 17 residues. V trimming: 4 bases; J trimming: 7 bases; junction bases outside the gene matches: 11. Each CDR3 protein gets one entry after TCRdb re-called the reads with MiXCR. Of a few hundred thousand distinct CDR3 sequences detected, more than 20% appear once; the ten largest clones hold about 12%. This chain connects TRBV4-1 to TRBJ2-2; 11 bases are a match to TRBD2. This TCR was sampled from a human donor in good health (CMV status not recorded). Some clones in this sample may be carry-over from other donors' samples. Input material: PBMCs. The CDR3 spells CASSPRIAGGLSGELFF. CDR3 in DNA: TGCGCCAGCAGCCCGAGAATAGCGGGAGGGTTGAGCGGGGAGCTGTTTTTT.